These 30 T cell receptor beta chains share one sample of origin, sequenced in a study of cytomegalovirus exposure and HLA in healthy donors. This PCR relied on a set of 60 Vbeta primers and 13 Jbeta primers. Sequencing used immunoSEQ multiplex PCR; TCRdb keeps in-frame clones, though not all of them. The sample lists 110,000 to 150,000 clones; roughly three quarters were seen once. Material: PBMCs. The receptors shown here come from a female donor in good health and CMV-seronegative.

The chain is built from TRBV7-2 and TRBJ2-1; TRBD1 is a possible D gene (6 bases). CDR3 length equals 15 residues. Deletions cut 5 bases from V and 0 bases from J, with 11 bases between. The germline V gene has CDR1 SGHTA and CDR2 FQGNSA. The CDR3 sequence is CASSTGLSSYNEQFF. The CDR3 DNA sequence: TGTGCCAGCAGCACAGGGCTCAGCTCCTACAATGAGCAGTTCTTC.

J is TRBJ1-1 and V is TRBV6-1; 9 positions agree with TRBD1. The CDR3 extends over 14 amino acids. Trimming took 6 bases from V and 9 from J; bases not matched to a gene: 11. Germline V gene lookup returns CDR1 MNHNS and CDR2 SASEGT. CDR3 sequence reads: CASRGGGTGPQAFF. CDR3 nucleotide sequence: TGTGCCAGCAGGGGGGGCGGGACAGGGCCCCAAGCTTTCTTT.

This sequence joins TRBV28 and TRBJ2-6; 9 bases line up with TRBD1. Looked up from germline, CDR1 is MDHEN and CDR2 is SYDVKM. There are 16 residues in the CDR3. The ends lost 4 bases at V and 4 bases at J; junction bases unmatched: 5. The CDR3 spells CASSSGTGSGANVLTF. The CDR3 DNA reads TGTGCCAGCAGTTCTGGGACAGGGTCCGGGGCCAACGTCCTGACTTTC.

The chain couples TRBV5-1 to TRBJ2-1, with a possible D match to TRBD2 (6 bases). This CDR3 is built from 15 residues. In germline, CDR1 is SGHRS, CDR2 YFSETQ. Between the trimmed V and J ends, which lost 0 bases and 7 bases, there was a span of 14 bases. CDR3 nucleotides: TGCGCCAGCAGCTTGGCTCTAGCGACGGGGAATGAGCAGTTCTTC. It is translated as CASSLALATGNEQFF.

This clone was picked up one time. V is TRBV27 and J is TRBJ2-1, with TRBD1 matching over 7 bases. The CDR3 is 19 amino acids. Germline loops: CDR1 MNHEY, CDR2 SMNVEV (reference sequence). Germline trimming cut 1 base from V and 0 bases from J; bases unmatched to any gene: 12. This chain's CDR3 is CASSLFGQVDLSSYNEQFF. CDR3 bases: TGTGCCAGCAGTTTATTCGGACAGGTCGACTTGAGCTCCTACAATGAGCAGTTCTTC.

The chain recombines TRBV30 with TRBJ2-5; tentative D call: TRBD2 (6 bases). TRBJ2-7 matches the DNA end more closely, so the J call is doubtful. The CDR3 runs to 15 residues. Germline assignment: CDR1 GTSNPN and CDR2 SVGIG (reference sequence). The CDR3 DNA reads as TGTGCCTGGAGTGTACTGGGGGGACGCTCCTACGAGCAGTACTTC. Its protein is CAWSVLGGRSYEQYF.

The CDR3, as DNA: TGTGCCAGCAGTGAACCGGAGGGCGGGAGCAATCAGCCCCAGCATTTT. Translating it yields CASSEPEGGSNQPQHF. The chain joins TRBV25-1 to TRBJ1-5; D gene ambiguous. This CDR3 region has 16 residues. Germline V gene data show CDR1 as MGHDK and CDR2 as SYGVNS. Trimming removed 2 bases at V and 1 base at J, with 12 bases between.

The chain employs TRBV9 and TRBJ2-5, with TRBD2 matching over 8 bases. The CDR3 contains 16 residues. In germline, CDR1 is SGDLS, CDR2 YYNGEE. V shed 4 bases, J shed 6 bases, and the junction held 14 bases outside the gene matches. This CDR3 reads CASSKDRAGLEKTQYF. In nucleotides, the CDR3 is TGTGCCAGCAGCAAAGACCGCGCGGGACTAGAAAAGACCCAGTACTTC. Full variable domain (remainder filled in from reference TRBV9 and TRBJ2-5): DSGVTQTPKHLITATGQRVTLRCSPRSGDLSVYWYQQSLDQGLQFLIQYYNGEERAKGNILERFSAQQFPDLHSELNLSSLELGDSALYFCASSKDRAGLEKTQYFGPGTRLLVL.

This clone was observed a single time. Sequence at one end of the junction differs from germline and may be a read error. This chain joins TRBV7-9 and TRBJ1-2; 7 bases are a match to TRBD1. The CDR3 is 13 residues long. Germline CDR1 SEHNR, CDR2 FQNEAQ (reference sequence). CDR3: CASSPGQNYGYPF. For the CDR3, the DNA is TGTGCCAGCAGCCCGGGACAGAACTATGGCTACCCCTTC. Full variable domain (missing parts from reference TRBV7-9 and TRBJ1-2): DTGVSQNPRHKITKRGQNVTFRCDPISEHNRLYWYRQTLGQGPEFLTYFQNEAQLEKSRLLSDRFSAERPKGSFSTLEIQRTEQGDSAMYLCASSPGQNYGYPFGSGTRLTVV.

The chain combines TRBV7-2 with TRBJ2-1; tentatively, D is TRBD2 (6 bases). With 0 bases removed from V and 4 bases from J, the gap between germline ends came to 10 bases. Germline CDR1 and CDR2: SGHTA and FQGNSA. The length of the CDR3 is 15 residues. The CDR3 DNA reads TGTGCCAGCAGCTTAGCGGGGGGAACATACAATGAGCAGTTCTTC. Amino acids: CASSLAGGTYNEQFF.

This clone has only a few counts. This chain links TRBV5-1 with TRBJ2-3; the D gene is possibly TRBD1 (5 bases). Between the trimmed V and J ends, which lost 7 bases and 0 bases, there was a span of 15 bases. The CDR3 runs to 15 residues. Germline CDR1 SGHRS, CDR2 YFSETQ. CDR3: CASEEAGYSTDTQYF. CDR3 nucleotide sequence: TGCGCCAGCGAAGAAGCAGGGTATAGCACAGATACGCAGTATTTT.

This chain links TRBV7-6 with TRBJ2-3, with TRBD2 identical over 8 bases. The V segment lost 5 bases and the J segment 5 bases; nucleotides outside the gene matches: 12. This CDR3 has 16 residues. Per the germline V gene, CDR1 is SGHVS and CDR2 is FNYEAQ. CDR3 DNA: TGTGCCAGCAGCGCCCCGAGGAGCGGGGGTATAGATACGCAGTATTTT. It is translated as CASSAPRSGGIDTQYF.

This chain joins TRBV28 and TRBJ2-5; TRBD1 is a possible D gene (6 bases). The ends were cut back, 2 bases at V and 11 bases at J, with 18 bases in the middle. Germline V lookup: CDR1 MDHEN, CDR2 SYDVKM. The CDR3 consists of 14 residues. In nucleotides, the CDR3 is TGTGCCAGCAGTTTAAGTCAGGGGAAAAGGGAGCAGTACTTC. Protein product: CASSLSQGKREQYF. Full variable domain (rest looked up from reference TRBV28 and TRBJ2-5): DVKVTQSSRYLVKRTGEKVFLECVQDMDHENMFWYRQDPGLGLRLIYFSYDVKMKEKGDIPEGYSVSREKKERFSLILESASTNQTSMYLCASSLSQGKREQYFGPGTRLLVL.

CDR3 sequence reads: CASSSRRPLDEQYF. DNA for the CDR3: TGTGCCAGCAGTTCCAGAAGGCCTCTAGACGAGCAGTACTTC. This chain uses TRBV28 with TRBJ2-7; D call uncertain. Germline CDR1 reads MDHEN; CDR2 reads SYDVKM. The ends were cut back, 4 bases at V and 5 bases at J, with 15 bases in the middle. The CDR3 sequence is 14 residues long.

V gene TRBV12-5 combines with J gene TRBJ1-2, with TRBD1 identical over 9 bases. This CDR3 has 19 amino acids. Germline V lookup: CDR1 LGHNT, CDR2 FRNRAP. V was clipped by 1 base and J by 1 base; unmatched bases: 13. The chain's CDR3 is CASGLDKPGQGYRNYGYTF. CDR3 nucleotide sequence: TGTGCTAGTGGTTTGGACAAACCGGGACAGGGCTATCGTAACTATGGCTACACCTTC.

J is TRBJ1-1 and V is TRBV25-1; D remains unclear. The CDR3 contains 17 residues. Germline V lookup: CDR1 MGHDK, CDR2 SYGVNS. V was shortened by 0 bases and J by 0 bases, with 14 bases between the two germline ends. As DNA, the CDR3 is TGTGCCAGCAGTGAATACCGGGCGGGGTCCGTGAACACTGAAGCTTTCTTT. Amino acids: CASSEYRAGSVNTEAFF.

V gene TRBV5-8 combines with J gene TRBJ2-2, with D tentatively TRBD1 (6 bases). V was pared by 4 bases and J by 7 bases, with 17 bases between. Germline loops: CDR1 SGHTS, CDR2 YDEGEE. The CDR3 is 15 amino acids. Here the CDR3 DNA reads TGTGCCAGCAGCCTCGATACAGGGTGGGGCGGGGAGCTGTTTTTT. Protein sequence: CASSLDTGWGGELFF. The full variable domain, rest sourced from reference TRBV5-8 and TRBJ2-2, is EAGVTQSPTHLIKTRGQQATLRCSPISGHTSVYWYQQALGLGLQFLLWYDEGEERNRGNFPPRFSGRQFPNYSSELNVNALELEDSALYLCASSLDTGWGGELFFGEGSRLTVL.

V gene TRBV6-6 combines with J gene TRBJ1-2; TRBD1 might be the D (5 bases). Trimming took 5 bases from V and 2 from J, leaving 12 bases between them. CDR3 length equals 14 residues. Germline lookup yields CDR1 MNHNY and CDR2 SVGAGI (reference sequence). CDR3 coding DNA: TGTGCCAGCAGTAAAGGACACTCGAACTATGGCTACACCTTC. Its translation is CASSKGHSNYGYTF.

In its sample, this clone was seen once. The chain combines TRBV4-2 with TRBJ2-3, with TRBD2 matching over 9 bases. V lost 4 bases to trimming and J lost 1 base; unmatched junction nucleotides: 9. CDR1 and CDR2 from the germline V gene are LGHNA and YNFKEQ. The CDR3 is 17 residues long. The CDR3 loop is CASSPEGLAGGTDTQYF. CDR3 in DNA: TGTGCCAGCAGCCCAGAAGGGTTAGCGGGAGGCACAGATACGCAGTATTTT.

This rearrangement joins TRBV11-2 to TRBJ2-3; 10 bases map to TRBD2. The J segment lost 6 bases and the V segment lost 2 bases, leaving 5 bases of the junction unmatched. This CDR3 has 15 amino acids. In germline, CDR1 is SGHAT, CDR2 FQNNGV. CDR3 sequence: CASSLFSGGADTQYF. In DNA, the CDR3 is TGTGCCAGCAGCTTATTCAGCGGGGGGGCGGATACGCAGTATTTT. The full variable domain, in which reference TRBV11-2 and TRBJ2-3 provide the parts outside the CDR3, is EAGVAQSPRYKIIEKRQSVAFWCNPISGHATLYWYQQILGQGPKLLIQFQNNGVVDDSQLPKDRFSAERLKGVDSTLKIQPAKLEDSAVYLCASSLFSGGADTQYFGPGTRLTVL.

V gene TRBV28 combines with J gene TRBJ1-3, with no clear D. CDR1 and CDR2 from the germline V gene are MDHEN and SYDVKM. CDR3 size: 14 residues. V was pared by 5 bases and J by 5 bases, with 13 bases between. CDR3 in DNA: TGTGCCAGCAGTCCCACAGCCCGTCGAAACACCATATATTTT. Protein: CASSPTARRNTIYF.

The chain carries TRBV10-3 and TRBJ2-1; 11 bases agree with TRBD2. The CDR3 length is 15 residues. The trim removed 4 bases at V and 7 bases at J, leaving 6 bases unmatched. From germline, CDR1 is ENHRY and CDR2 SYGVKD. CDR3 loop: CAISVRTSGRNEQFF. The CDR3 DNA reads as TGTGCCATCAGTGTTAGGACTAGCGGGCGGAATGAGCAGTTCTTC.

This chain uses TRBV19 with TRBJ2-6; 10 nucleotides line up with TRBD1. V lost 4 bases and J lost 1; bases outside the gene matches: 4. Germline CDR1 is LNHDA and CDR2 is SQIVND (reference sequence). CDR3 length: 17 residues. CDR3 loop: CASSRRQGASGANVLTF. DNA for the CDR3: TGTGCCAGTAGTAGGCGACAGGGGGCATCTGGGGCCAACGTCCTGACTTTC.

The rearrangement uses TRBV6-5 and TRBJ1-2, with D maybe TRBD1 (6 bases). The CDR3 consists of 13 residues. V lost 7 bases and J 7 bases, leaving 16 bases between the germline ends. Germline CDR1 MNHEY, CDR2 SVGAGI. The CDR3 DNA sequence: TGTGCCAGCACCGCGGGGGGGGCCATTGGCTACACCTTC. The encoded protein is CASTAGGAIGYTF.

This clone was recorded only once. V and J are TRBV6-1 and TRBJ2-7; 8 nucleotides agree with TRBD2. The CDR3 consists of 14 residues. The J segment lost 5 bases and the V segment lost 6 bases, leaving 9 bases of the junction unmatched. Per the germline V gene, CDR1 is MNHNS and CDR2 is SASEGT. CDR3 in DNA: TGTGCCAGCAGGTCGCGGGGGGCGCCCCACGAGCAGTACTTC. It is translated as CASRSRGAPHEQYF.

This clone was picked up a small number of times. The chain uses TRBV4-3 and TRBJ2-7, with 7 nucleotides matching TRBD2. Germline V CDR1 and CDR2: LGHNA, YSLEER. Losses at the gene ends were 0 bases for V and 0 bases for J; bases not matched to a gene: 2. The CDR3 length is 15 residues. The CDR3 here is CASSQDWTSSYEQYF. CDR3 sequence (DNA): TGCGCCAGCAGCCAAGATTGGACTAGCTCCTACGAGCAGTACTTC.

CDR3 loop: CASSYSASGGNEQFF. The CDR3 DNA follows: TGTGCCAGCAGTTACTCGGCTAGCGGGGGGAATGAGCAGTTCTTC. J is TRBJ2-1 and V is TRBV6-5; TRBD2 agrees at 11 bases. The CDR3 is 15 residues long. Trimming took 0 bases from V and 7 from J; bases not matched to a gene: 2. CDR1 is MNHEY and CDR2 is SVGAGI in the germline V gene.

This clone was seen only a few times. This chain links TRBV29-1 with TRBJ1-1; 7 nucleotides line up with TRBD1. The CDR3 has 19 amino acids. Trimming cost V 7 bases and J 3 bases; bases outside gene matches: 26. Per the germline V gene, CDR1 is SQVTM and CDR2 is ANQGSEA. The CDR3 sequence is CSAPATGPLTVGPHTEAFF. CDR3 DNA: TGCAGCGCCCCAGCGACAGGGCCGCTCACTGTTGGGCCTCACACTGAAGCTTTCTTT.

This chain connects TRBV7-3 to TRBJ1-2, with D perhaps TRBD1 (5 bases). The CDR3 is 15 amino acids. V dropped 2 bases and J dropped 5 bases, with 15 bases sitting between them. Germline lookup yields CDR1 SGHTA and CDR2 FQGTGA. The CDR3 loop reads CASSLSAGSLYGYTF. The CDR3 DNA sequence: TGTGCCAGCAGCTTATCCGCAGGGTCCCTTTATGGCTACACCTTC.

This chain uses TRBV7-9 with TRBJ1-2, with TRBD1 matching 10 bases. The ends lost 5 bases at V and 6 bases at J; junction bases unmatched: 9. The CDR3 is 15 amino acids. Germline V gene data show CDR1 as SEHNR and CDR2 as FQNEAQ (reference sequence). This chain's CDR3 is CASSDRDRGRNGYTF. For the CDR3, the DNA is TGTGCCAGCAGCGATCGGGACAGGGGAAGGAATGGCTACACCTTC. Supplemented by reference TRBV7-9 and TRBJ1-2, the full variable domain reads DTGVSQNPRHKITKRGQNVTFRCDPISEHNRLYWYRQTLGQGPEFLTYFQNEAQLEKSRLLSDRFSAERPKGSFSTLEIQRTEQGDSAMYLCASSDRDRGRNGYTFGSGTRLTVV.